Listed here is a single T cell receptor (beta chain). Which antigen it targets is not known. Per-nucleotide qualities are absent, and no much larger clonotype sits a single base away. Sequenced on an Illumina NovaSeq 6000. TCRalpha and TCRbeta cDNA libraries were built by 5'RACE with constant-segment primers, adding sample barcodes and unique molecular identifiers. RNA was extracted from every sample with Trizol reagent. The libraries were amplified in two PCR steps, and the second step added a second sample barcode and Illumina TruSeq adapters. Libraries were sequenced on an Illumina NovaSeq with 2 x 150 bp paired-end reads. The published analysis was carried out like this. The reads were demultiplexed and collapsed into UMI-guided consensus sequences using migec v1.2.7. Using mixcr v2.1.11, UMI consensuses were aligned to TRA and TRB V and J templates and then assembled into clonotypes. A clonotype was counted as expanded or contracted only if both edgeR and NoisET called the change significant, with noise models trained on biological replicates. For edgeR calls, the cutoffs were a false discovery rate-adjusted p below 0.01 and a log2 fold-change threshold of 1. As an exploratory analysis of dynamics, PCA with hierarchical clustering was applied to max-normalized trajectories of the 1000 most abundant clonotypes. Separately sequenced CD4+ and CD8+ repertoires were used to assign the CD4 or CD8 phenotype of responding clones. TCRdb trimmed the raw reads at Q25, called clones with MiXCR and kept productive beta chains. When rows share a CDR3 protein, they turn into one entry using the most common DNA and genes. V and J calls and clone size were set by TCRdb, not the authors. The sample table holds about 350,000 distinct CDR3 sequences, of which roughly 13% were seen once. The ten largest clones take up over 20% of the sample.

This specimen comes from a study of T-cell memory formation after mild COVID-19 (dated by TCRdb to the early 2020s). General notes on the study: TCR sequence clusters from the two donors were largely donor specific. Longitudinal TCRalpha and TCRbeta repertoire sequencing tracked T-cell clones expanding and contracting after mild COVID-19 in two donors. The cohort comprised two young, previously healthy adult volunteers, one female and one male.

Points the paper makes about the study in general: Contracting CD4+ clones were located mainly in the CM and EM memory subsets, whereas CD8+ clones were found to be enriched in EMRA. The study included only two mild cases, and larger cohorts that include severe cases with pre-infection samples were judged to be necessary. Balanced CD4/CD8 phenotypes were observed for clones contracting from day 15 to 85, whereas a bias towards CD4+ was observed for a second wave of clones expanding from day 15 to 37. Some responding clones were detected in pre-infection memory, which suggested that pre-existing cross-reactive memory T cells had joined the SARS-CoV-2 response. SARS-CoV-2 specificity of the second-wave clones peaking on day 37 was not confirmed.

PBMCs were isolated by Ficoll-Paque density gradient centrifugation. From a lookup of the germline V gene (reference sequence), CDR1 and CDR2 are SEHNR and FQNEAQ. From V the trimming removes 6 bases and from J it removes 3 bases, while the gene matches leave 12 bases of the junction unaccounted for. The CDR3, cysteine through phenylalanine, is 16 amino acids long. Here the CDR3 DNA is all that survives: 48 bases in frame from base 1. The sequenced sample consisted of PBMCs or a T cell subset sorted from them (not recorded which). Recombination linked TRBV7-9 to TRBJ2-3; 7 of the junction bases match TRBD2. This receptor was obtained from a man aged 18 to 30 who had mild COVID-19 (a few samples of this study predate the infection). The sample titles of this study are shuffled in the database, so cell type and time point are left out; the donor was told from shared clones. The DNA reads as follows: TGTGCCAGCAGTCTTAGGGGAGGGGTACGGACAGATACGCAGTATTTT. It translates to CASSLRGGVRTDTQYF.